Listed below are T cell receptor beta chains from one sample, sequenced in a study of blood T cell repertoires in COVID-19. The repertoire was sequenced with immunoSEQ multiplex PCR; TCRdb's copy has only in-frame clones and lacks some. The repertoire consists of around 280,000 clones, with 70% to 90% occurring once and the leading ten covering about 1.2%. The sample was peripheral blood. The receptors were sampled from a man between 65 and 79 years old with acute or convalescent COVID-19. CDR3s include the opening cysteine and the closing phenylalanine or tryptophan. The D gene is left open where the match is weak. Not all rows give a size; the values are once, few, many and, for expanded clones, a class.

d_call	v_call	clone_size	j_call	cdr3_nt	cdr3_aa
.	TRBV5-6	.	TRBJ1-5	TGTGCCAGCAGCTTGGTTTCCGAGGCACAGCCCCAGCATTTT	CASSLVSEAQPQHF
TRBD1	TRBV6-5	.	TRBJ1-6	TGTGCCAGCAGTTACTCGTGGCAGGGGGGAAATTCACCCCTCCACTTT	CASSYSWQGGNSPLHF
TRBD2	TRBV15	.	TRBJ2-3	TGTGCCACCAGCAGAGATCTAGCGGGAGTAGCACCGGATACGCAGTATTTT	CATSRDLAGVAPDTQYF
TRBD2	TRBV7-9	.	TRBJ2-5	TGTGCCAGCAGCTTAAATAGGGGACTAGCGGAAGAGACCCAGTACTTC	CASSLNRGLAEETQYF
TRBD2	TRBV5-1	.	TRBJ2-1	TGCGCCAGCAGCTGGTCCGGGACTAGTAATGAGCAGTTCTTC	CASSWSGTSNEQFF
.	TRBV7-3	.	TRBJ2-1	TGTGCCAGCAGCTTAAACTCCAATGAGCAGTTCTTC	CASSLNSNEQFF
.	TRBV12-3/TRBV12-4	.	TRBJ1-1	TGTGCCAGCAGAGCCCTTAGCCGAACTGAAGCTTTCTTT	CASRALSRTEAFF
.	TRBV7-2	.	TRBJ2-2	TGTGCCAGCAGCCCAGGATACACCGGGGAGCTGTTTTTT	CASSPGYTGELFF
TRBD2	TRBV18	.	TRBJ2-1	TGTGCCAGCTCACCACAAGGACTAGCGGGAGGGTATAATGAGCAGTTCTTC	CASSPQGLAGGYNEQFF
.	TRBV4-2	.	TRBJ2-2	TGTGCCAGCAGCCAATCTCTACAACAGAAACCCGGGGAGCTGTTTTTT	CASSQSLQQKPGELFF
TRBD1	TRBV6-5	.	TRBJ1-5	TGTGCCAGCAGACAGGACAGGAGGGCAAATCAGCCCCAGCATTTT	CASRQDRRANQPQHF
.	TRBV18	.	TRBJ1-4	TGTGCCAGCTCACCACCGGGGGGGCTTGCCGAAAAACTGTTTTTT	CASSPPGGLAEKLFF
TRBD1	TRBV10-3	.	TRBJ1-1	TGTGCCATCGGACCGGGACAGGGTCCCACTGAAGCTTTCTTT	CAIGPGQGPTEAFF
.	TRBV7-9	.	TRBJ2-2	TGTGCCACCGAAAGGACAGCTTCACTAGCGAACACCGGGGAGCTGTTTTTT	CATERTASLANTGELFF
.	TRBV10-3	.	TRBJ2-7	TGTGCCATCAGTGAGTCGTCGCGTTCCTACGAGCAGTACTTC	CAISESSRSYEQYF
TRBD1	TRBV2	.	TRBJ1-5	TGTGCCAGCAGCTTGCAGGGGGTTCAGCCCCAGCATTTT	CASSLQGVQPQHF
TRBD2	TRBV30	.	TRBJ2-5	TGTGCCTGGAGTCCGCGGGGGGCGGGGGAGACCCAGTACTTC	CAWSPRGAGETQYF
TRBD2	TRBV7-2	.	TRBJ2-3	TGTGCCAGCAGCTTAGGGCCTAGCGGGGGGAGCACAGATACGCAGTATTTT	CASSLGPSGGSTDTQYF
.	TRBV21-1	.	TRBJ2-5	TGTGCCAGCAGCAAATTGACTGAGTACCAAGAGACCCAGTACTTC	CASSKLTEYQETQYF
.	TRBV24-1	.	TRBJ2-6	TGTGCCACCAGTGATGCGGGCTCCCCTGAAGGGGCCAACGTCCTGACTTTC	CATSDAGSPEGANVLTF
TRBD2	TRBV24-1	.	TRBJ2-7	TGTGCCACCAGTGAGGGACTAGCGGGAGCCTACGAGCAGTACTTC	CATSEGLAGAYEQYF
.	TRBV3-1/TRBV3-2	.	TRBJ2-7	TGTGCCAGCAGCCAAGGCGGAGGGTATGTTTTAAAGTACTTC	CASSQGGGYVLKYF
.	TRBV14	.	TRBJ2-5	TGTGCCAGCAGCCAGGCCGGGACAACGTACCAAGAGACCCAGTACTTC	CASSQAGTTYQETQYF
.	TRBV7-2	.	TRBJ2-1	TGTGCCAGCAGCTTATCGCGGGATCGTGATGAGCAGTTCTTC	CASSLSRDRDEQFF
.	TRBV7-2	.	TRBJ2-3	TGTGCCAGCAGCTTTGGACAGAACACAGATACGCAGTATTTT	CASSFGQNTDTQYF
TRBD1	TRBV5-1	once	TRBJ2-3	TGCGCCAGCAGCCTGGGACAGGGGGCATCGGATACGCAGTATTTT	CASSLGQGASDTQYF
.	TRBV5-1	.	TRBJ1-2	TGCGCCAGCAGCTTGGCCTCAGGGCCGGGCTATGGCTACACCTTC	CASSLASGPGYGYTF
.	TRBV28	.	TRBJ1-2	TGTGCCAGCGTACTGGGGGGGGGCAGCGCCACTCTCCTATGGGGCTACACCTTC	CASVLGGGSATLLWGYTF
.	TRBV21-1	.	TRBJ2-5	TGTGCCCGCCAGGAGACCGGGACAGAAGAGACCCAGTACTTC	CARQETGTEETQYF
.	TRBV23-1	.	TRBJ1-3	TGCGCCAGCAGTCAACCGGCGGGAGGGAACCATAACTCTGGAAACACCATATATTTT	CASSQPAGGNHNSGNTIYF
TRBD1	TRBV28	.	TRBJ1-1	TGTGCCAGCAGTTTATTCACAGGGGGCCAGGGGAGCACTGAAGCTTTCTTT	CASSLFTGGQGSTEAFF
TRBD2	TRBV6-5	few	TRBJ2-1	TGTGCCAGCAGGACGACGGGACTAGCGGTTAATGAGCAGTTCTTC	CASRTTGLAVNEQFF